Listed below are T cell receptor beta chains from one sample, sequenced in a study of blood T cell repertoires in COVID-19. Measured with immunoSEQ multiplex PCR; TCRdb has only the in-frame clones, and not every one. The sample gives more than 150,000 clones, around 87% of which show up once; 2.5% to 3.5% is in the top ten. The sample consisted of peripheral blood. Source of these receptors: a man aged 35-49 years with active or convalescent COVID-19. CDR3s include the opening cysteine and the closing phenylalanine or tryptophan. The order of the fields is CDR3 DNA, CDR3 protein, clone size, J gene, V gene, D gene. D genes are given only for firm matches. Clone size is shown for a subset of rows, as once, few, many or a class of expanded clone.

DNA: TGTGCCAGCAGTTTATTTGGCAGGATGGGGGGCACTGAAGCTTTCTTT
CDR3: CASSLFGRMGGTEAFF
size: -
J: TRBJ1-1
V: TRBV28
D: -

DNA: TGTGCCAGCAGACCTAGCGGGGGACAACCCAATGAGCAGTTCTTC
CDR3: CASRPSGGQPNEQFF
size: -
J: TRBJ2-1
V: TRBV6-2/TRBV6-3
D: TRBD2

DNA: TGCGCCAGCACACTAGCGGGACAGAGCACAGATACGCAGTATTTT
CDR3: CASTLAGQSTDTQYF
size: -
J: TRBJ2-3
V: TRBV5-1
D: TRBD2

DNA: TGTGCCAGCAGCCCCGCGGGGGGCTATTACAATGAGCAGTTCTTC
CDR3: CASSPAGGYYNEQFF
size: -
J: TRBJ2-1
V: TRBV7-3
D: TRBD2

DNA: TGCGCCAGCGCACCCCAAGAGTACTCTGGGGCCAACGTCCTGACTTTC
CDR3: CASAPQEYSGANVLTF
size: -
J: TRBJ2-6
V: TRBV5-1
D: -

DNA: TGTGCCAGCAGCCAAGATCGGGGAATTTTGAATTCACCCCTCCACTTT
CDR3: CASSQDRGILNSPLHF
size: -
J: TRBJ1-6
V: TRBV4-2
D: -

DNA: TGCAGCGTTGAAGAGACAGGGTTTGAAGCTTTCTTT
CDR3: CSVEETGFEAFF
size: few
J: TRBJ1-1
V: TRBV29-1
D: TRBD1

DNA: TGCGCCAGCAGCCAAGTACAGCCCATGAACACTGAAGCTTTCTTT
CDR3: CASSQVQPMNTEAFF
size: -
J: TRBJ1-1
V: TRBV4-1
D: -

DNA: TGTGCCTGGAGTACCAATCAGGGTTACGAGCAGTACTTC
CDR3: CAWSTNQGYEQYF
size: -
J: TRBJ2-7
V: TRBV30
D: -

DNA: TGTGCCAGCACTCTCGGCAGGTGGGACGAGCAGTACTTC
CDR3: CASTLGRWDEQYF
size: once
J: TRBJ2-7
V: TRBV2
D: -

DNA: TGTGCCAGTAGTAGCAAGGGACAGGGGGAACTGTTTTTT
CDR3: CASSSKGQGELFF
size: -
J: TRBJ1-4
V: TRBV19
D: TRBD1

DNA: TGTGCCAGCTCACCTCCTGCCAGGACAGACTATGGCTACACCTTC
CDR3: CASSPPARTDYGYTF
size: few
J: TRBJ1-2
V: TRBV18
D: -

DNA: TGTGCCAGCAGTTGGGGGGACAGGGGGCGAGAGACCCAGTACTTC
CDR3: CASSWGDRGRETQYF
size: -
J: TRBJ2-5
V: TRBV6-5
D: TRBD1

DNA: TGTGCCAGCAGCTTAATGGCCCTCTCAGATACGCAGTATTTT
CDR3: CASSLMALSDTQYF
size: -
J: TRBJ2-3
V: TRBV7-8
D: -

DNA: TGTGCCAGCAGCGCCCGGACAGGCAGTTCTGAAAAACTGTTTTTT
CDR3: CASSARTGSSEKLFF
size: -
J: TRBJ1-4
V: TRBV9
D: TRBD1

DNA: TGTGCCAGCAGGAGGGGCACTGAAGCTTTCTTT
CDR3: CASRRGTEAFF
size: -
J: TRBJ1-1
V: TRBV19
D: -

DNA: TGTGCCATCACGGGACAGAGTAATTCACCCCTCCACTTT
CDR3: CAITGQSNSPLHF
size: -
J: TRBJ1-6
V: TRBV10-3
D: TRBD1

DNA: TGTGCCTGGAGTCATAGCGGGGGTTACAATGAGCAGTTCTTC
CDR3: CAWSHSGGYNEQFF
size: -
J: TRBJ2-1
V: TRBV30
D: TRBD2

DNA: TGTGCCAGCAGTGAGACCGGGGTTCAGCCCCAGCATTTT
CDR3: CASSETGVQPQHF
size: once
J: TRBJ1-5
V: TRBV25-1
D: -

DNA: TGTGCCAGCAGCCTGACAGAACAAGGAAACACCATATATTTT
CDR3: CASSLTEQGNTIYF
size: -
J: TRBJ1-3
V: TRBV13
D: -

DNA: TGTGCCTGGGACAGGGGGCACCAAGAGACCCAGTACTTC
CDR3: CAWDRGHQETQYF
size: -
J: TRBJ2-5
V: TRBV30
D: TRBD1

DNA: TGTGCCAGCAGTTACACCGGACAGGACGAGCAGTACTTC
CDR3: CASSYTGQDEQYF
size: -
J: TRBJ2-7
V: TRBV6-6
D: TRBD1

DNA: TGTGCCCGGGAACACGACTCCTTCCCCTACGAGCAGTACTTC
CDR3: CAREHDSFPYEQYF
size: -
J: TRBJ2-7
V: TRBV30
D: -

DNA: TGTGCCATCAGTGAGTCTCAAGGGGGGGGCGCCGGTTCACCCCTCCACTTT
CDR3: CAISESQGGGAGSPLHF
size: -
J: TRBJ1-6
V: TRBV10-3
D: -

DNA: TGTGCCAGCAGTCCGGTAGGGGAAGGGAAGCACACCGGGGAGCTGTTTTTT
CDR3: CASSPVGEGKHTGELFF
size: -
J: TRBJ2-2
V: TRBV28
D: -

DNA: TGTGCCAGCAGCTTAGGACTTCAAGAGACCCAGTACTTC
CDR3: CASSLGLQETQYF
size: -
J: TRBJ2-5
V: TRBV7-9
D: -

DNA: TGTGCCAGCAGCTTTCAGGGAATGAACACTGAAGCTTTCTTT
CDR3: CASSFQGMNTEAFF
size: -
J: TRBJ1-1
V: TRBV5-6
D: -

DNA: TGTGCCAGCAGCCAAATGCGAAAAGAGACCCAGTACTTC
CDR3: CASSQMRKETQYF
size: -
J: TRBJ2-5
V: TRBV7-3
D: -

DNA: TGCGCCAGCAGCCTCACAGGGGGAGGGGAGACCCAGTACTTC
CDR3: CASSLTGGGETQYF
size: -
J: TRBJ2-5
V: TRBV5-1
D: -

DNA: TGTGCCAGCAGCTTGTCTAGCGGGTCTCAAGAGACCCAGTACTTC
CDR3: CASSLSSGSQETQYF
size: -
J: TRBJ2-5
V: TRBV5-6
D: TRBD2

DNA: TGTGCCAGCAGCAGTGAACGCGGCCGGACAGGGGCCCCCTATGGCTACACCTTC
CDR3: CASSSERGRTGAPYGYTF
size: -
J: TRBJ1-2
V: TRBV25-1
D: TRBD1

DNA: TGCGCCAGCAGCTTGGCCCACTACAATGAGCAGTTCTTC
CDR3: CASSLAHYNEQFF
size: -
J: TRBJ2-1
V: TRBV5-1
D: -

DNA: TGTGCCAGCAGGCCGGAAACAGGGGGTGAAAAACTGTTTTTT
CDR3: CASRPETGGEKLFF
size: -
J: TRBJ1-4
V: TRBV2
D: TRBD1